This entry concerns a single T cell receptor beta chain. The target of this receptor is not known. No base-level quality is on record; no much larger clone is a single base apart. The data are from a study of T cells after yellow fever vaccination (dated by TCRdb to between 2018 and 2021). Study-wide context: Libraries from fractions with low cell numbers were prepared with the SMART-Seq v4 Ultra Low Input RNA kit. Bulk TCR alpha and beta repertoires were sequenced longitudinally to track T-cell clones before and after primary and booster YFV17D yellow fever vaccination. The cohort comprised two healthy male donors, one aged 18 to 29 and one aged 30 to 40 years. Blood samples were taken at several timepoints before and after primary and secondary immunization, and bulk PBMC replicates and cell subsets were isolated. Results and caveats for the whole study, not just this receptor: Because only two donors were included in the study, the extent to which the findings can be generalized is limited. Because abundant contaminating clonotypes from the bulk population could be contained in FACS-sorted repertoires, computational filtering was required. The secondary T-cell response was weaker than the primary response but faster, peaking on day 5 instead of day 15. A small fraction of clonotypes appeared in both the CD4 and CD8 compartments, likely as a result of convergent recombination. Most clones expanded after primary vaccination (96% of CD4 and approximately 90% of CD8) were re-detected after the booster, suggesting that broad memory maintenance occurred.

CDR1 and CDR2 (SGHNT, YYREEE) derive from the germline V gene (reference sequence). The CDR3 measures 16 amino acids from cysteine to phenylalanine. This entry keeps only the CDR3 DNA: 48 bases, framed from base 1. Germline trimming amounts to 4 bases on V and 4 bases on J, with 8 as the count of junction bases outside the gene matches. The treatment or condition label for this specimen denotes: live attenuated yellow fever vaccine strain. PBMCs were isolated from peripheral blood using a standard Ficoll-Paque protocol. Dynabeads CD4 and CD8 positive selection kits were used to isolate CD4 and CD8 T-cell fractions. TriZol was used to extract RNA from bulk PBMCs, from CD4 and CD8 fractions, and from dextramer-positive and dextramer-negative fractions. Synthesis of TCR cDNA relied on 5'RACE template switching, a step that introduced a universal primer site along with unique molecular identifiers. Priming of cDNA synthesis was performed from both the TCR alpha and TCR beta constant segments. Two PCR steps were used to amplify libraries, with sample barcodes and sequencing adapters being added in the second step. Sequencing of the libraries was done on either Illumina HiSeq 2500 (2x100 bp) or NovaSeq (2x150 bp). In the original analysis: Reads were demultiplexed and collapsed into UMI consensus sequences with MIGEC, and V(D)J alignment was performed with MiXCR. Vaccine-responding clonotypes were identified with edgeR using replicate PBMC samples, with FDR below 0.01 and a log2 fold change above 5 up to day 15 being required. Bulk clonotypes were assigned CD4 or CD8 identity according to which sequenced CD4 or CD8 repertoire held them at higher abundance. TCRdb cleaned the public reads at Q25 with fastp, built clones with MiXCR and kept in-frame beta chains. Rows merge per CDR3 protein into single entries with the most common DNA and genes. The V and J calls and clone size are TCRdb's, not the authors'. In all, the sample holds 120,000 or so distinct CDR3 sequences, and about 6.8% of those were seen once. The ten largest clones represent roughly 2.5% of the sample.

Rearrangement joined TRBV5-4 to TRBJ2-1; the junction holds 10 bases that match TRBD2. The TCR sequence derives from a young man who received the YFV17D yellow fever vaccine. The sample was CD4+ T cells sorted from PBMCs, taken around 45 days after the first yellow fever vaccination. Here is the DNA: TGTGCCAGCAGCCAAAGAGCGGGGGGGTTTTACAATGAGCAGTTCTTC. It codes for CASSQRAGGFYNEQFF.